This T cell receptor beta chain was found in a study of identifying expanded T cells in peripheral blood. Generated by immunoSEQ multiplex PCR, the TCRdb table keeps only in-frame clones and is missing some. The top ten hold about 8.6% of the sample, which has around 99,000 clones, 88% seen once. This CDR3 is built from 14 residues. Germline trimming cut 3 bases from V and 5 bases from J; bases unmatched to any gene: 4. Looked up from germline, CDR1 is SGHVS and CDR2 is FNYEAQ. V is TRBV7-6 and J is TRBJ2-7, with 10 bases fitting TRBD1. Sequencing input: blood. This TCR was recovered from a person aged 18-70 years in good health. The chain's CDR3 is CASSFGTGDDEQYF. CDR3 coding DNA: TGTGCCAGCAGCTTTGGGACAGGGGACGACGAGCAGTACTTC.